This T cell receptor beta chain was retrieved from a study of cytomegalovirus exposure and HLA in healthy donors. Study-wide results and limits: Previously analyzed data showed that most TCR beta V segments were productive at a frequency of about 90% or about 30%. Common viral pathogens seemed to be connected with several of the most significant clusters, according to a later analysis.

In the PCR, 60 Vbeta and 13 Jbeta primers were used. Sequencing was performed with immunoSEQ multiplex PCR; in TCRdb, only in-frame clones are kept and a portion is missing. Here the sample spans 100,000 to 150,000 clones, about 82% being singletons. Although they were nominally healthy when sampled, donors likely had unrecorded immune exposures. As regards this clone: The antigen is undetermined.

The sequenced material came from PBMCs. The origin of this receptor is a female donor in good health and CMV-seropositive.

The CDR3 nucleotides read TGTGCCAGCAGTCTCCGGACAGGGGGCTTCACTGAAGCTTTCTTT. Translated: CASSLRTGGFTEAFF. V usage is TRBV28 and J usage is TRBJ1-1, with TRBD1 matching over 11 bases. Looked up from germline, CDR1 is MDHEN and CDR2 is SYDVKM. V trimming: 5 bases; J trimming: 4 bases; junction bases outside the gene matches: 6. CDR3 size: 15 residues.